The 27 T cell receptor beta chains presented below share a single source sample, sequenced in a study of CD8+ T cells in alopecia areata. Treatment meaning: oral pan-JAK inhibitor, 5-10 mg twice daily. Sequencing relied on a cDNA template that was reverse transcribed from extracted RNA. Measured with immunoSEQ multiplex PCR; TCRdb has only the in-frame clones, and not every one. The top ten clones hold over 1% of a sample with 150,000 to 200,000 clones, about three fifths of them seen once. The sequenced sample was CD4+ T cells sorted from blood, obtained at week 24, from a patient treated with tofacitinib. The receptors here all came from a human donor with alopecia areata.

V gene TRBV5-6 combines with J gene TRBJ2-7; D call uncertain. Germline CDR1 SGHDT, CDR2 YYEEEE. Trimming removed 0 bases at V and 2 bases at J, with 12 bases between. The CDR3 sequence is 15 residues long. The CDR3 loop reads CASSLEPGRTYEQYF. As DNA, the CDR3 is TGTGCCAGCAGCTTGGAACCCGGCAGAACCTACGAGCAGTACTTC.

This sequence joins TRBV10-3 and TRBJ2-1; TRBD1 agrees at 8 bases. The junction had 5 bases not matched to a gene; V was cut back by 5 bases and J by 8 bases. This CDR3 comprises 13 residues. The germline gives CDR1 ENHRY, CDR2 SYGVKD. CDR3 DNA: TGTGCCATCAGTCAGGGGGCCTGGGATGAGCAGTTCTTC. This gives the protein CAISQGAWDEQFF.

This clone has only a few counts. The rearrangement links TRBV7-9 to TRBJ1-4, with D uncertain. The CDR3 sequence is 14 residues long. V lost 0 bases to trimming and J lost 6 bases, with 8 bases between them. In germline, CDR1 is SEHNR, CDR2 FQNEAQ (reference sequence). In nucleotides, the CDR3 is TGTGCCAGCAGCTTAGCGTCGATCGATGAAAAACTGTTTTTT. It codes for CASSLASIDEKLFF.

This clone was detected only a few times. The J gene is TRBJ2-4, the V gene TRBV23-1; D is unclear. TRBV23-1 has ORF status, its function being uncertain. Trimming pared 0 bases from V and 9 bases from J, leaving 6 bases between. The CDR3 sequence is 12 residues long. For the CDR3, the DNA is TGCGCCAGCAGTCAATCTGGACCCATTCAGTACTTC. Protein product: CASSQSGPIQYF.

This clone has just a few counts. V and J are TRBV5-6 and TRBJ1-2, with D perhaps TRBD1 (5 bases). The CDR3 contains 13 residues. Trimming shortened V by 0 bases and J by 9 bases, and 12 bases separated the two germline ends. Germline assignment: CDR1 SGHDT and CDR2 YYEEEE. CDR3 nucleotide sequence: TGTGCCAGCAGCTTGGTTGGGGCGGTGAGCTACACCTTC. Protein sequence: CASSLVGAVSYTF.

This chain links TRBV30 with TRBJ1-2; possible D gene TRBD1, 6 bases. The CDR3 has 11 amino acids. Germline CDR1 and CDR2: GTSNPN and SVGIG (reference sequence). Trimming took off 4 bases at V and 5 bases at J, with 8 bases between the two ends. CDR3 in DNA: TGTGCCTGGAAACAGGGATATGGCTACACCTTC. As protein: CAWKQGYGYTF.

The CDR3 nucleotides are TGTGCCACCAGCAGAGATTTTCGGGGGACCTTTTTT. Its translation is CATSRDFRGTFF. The chain couples TRBV15 to TRBJ1-4; TRBD1 is a possible D gene (5 bases). Trimming pared 0 bases from V and 17 bases from J, leaving 13 bases between. In germline, CDR1 is LNHNV, CDR2 YYDKDF (reference sequence). CDR3 length: 12 amino acids.

This sequence joins TRBV6-5 and TRBJ1-1; D not resolved. This CDR3 has 11 residues. V lost 0 bases, J lost 8 bases, and 4 bases lay in between. Germline CDR1 reads MNHEY; CDR2 reads SVGAGI. The CDR3 DNA reads as TGTGCCAGCAGTTACTCAGGGGAAGCTTTCTTT. It codes for CASSYSGEAFF.

Note on this clone: The same CDR3 can be traced to other DNA sequences in this sample. The V and J genes are TRBV7-2 and TRBJ2-7, with D hard to call. The length of the CDR3 is 11 residues. Germline lookup yields CDR1 SGHTA and CDR2 FQGNSA. The germline V and J ends were trimmed by 5 bases and 3 bases, with 5 bases remaining between them. As DNA, the CDR3 is TGTGCCAGCAGCCGCGACTACGAGCAGTACTTC. The encoded protein is CASSRDYEQYF.

The J gene is TRBJ2-1, the V gene TRBV27; D is perhaps TRBD1 or TRBD2 (5 bases each). The CDR3 extends over 14 amino acids. The germline V and J ends were trimmed by 8 bases and 4 bases, with 15 bases remaining between them. Germline lookup yields CDR1 MNHEY and CDR2 SMNVEV (reference sequence). CDR3 region: CASAGDGQYNEQFF. In DNA form, the CDR3 reads TGTGCCAGCGCCGGGGACGGGCAATACAATGAGCAGTTCTTC.

This clone was picked up a small number of times. This rearrangement joins TRBV7-9 to TRBJ1-1; the D is unclear. There are 13 residues in the CDR3. The V end lost 1 base, the J end lost 3 bases, and 6 bases lay between the germline ends. The V gene's germline CDR1 is SEHNR and CDR2 FQNEAQ (reference sequence). CDR3 DNA: TGTGCCAGCAGCTTAGATAGGGACACTGAAGCTTTCTTT. Translated, it gives CASSLDRDTEAFF.

In regard to this clone: One end of the junction does not line up with germline, which may come from a read error. V usage is TRBV30 and J usage is TRBJ2-1; TRBD2 aligns across 12 bases. CDR1 GTSNPN and CDR2 SVGIG come from the germline V gene (reference sequence). The CDR3 runs to 13 residues. The CDR3 region has the DNA TGTGCGCTTACTAGCGGGGGGAAAGGTGAGCAGCTCTTC. Translating gives CALTSGGKGEQLF.

The rearrangement uses TRBV4-3 and TRBJ1-2; D gene ambiguous. Germline CDR1 LGHNA, CDR2 YSLEER. Deletions cut 4 bases from V and 8 bases from J, with 17 bases between. The CDR3 consists of 14 residues. CDR3 nucleotide sequence: TGCGCCAGCAGCCCTACTACGTCTTCTCGGGGCTACACCTTC. It encodes CASSPTTSSRGYTF.

V is TRBV10-2 and J is TRBJ2-3, with TRBD2 matching 15 bases. CDR3 size: 16 residues. V gave up 6 bases and J gave up 3 bases; unmatched junction bases: 4. Per the germline V gene, CDR1 is WSHSY and CDR2 is SAAADI. The CDR3 here is CASRGLAGGWTDTQYF. DNA for the CDR3: TGCGCCAGCAGAGGACTAGCGGGGGGGTGGACAGATACGCAGTATTTT.

For the CDR3, the DNA is TGTGCCAGCAGCTTGAGACAGGGGAACACCGGGGAGCTGTTTTTT. This translates into CASSLRQGNTGELFF. V is TRBV5-6 and J is TRBJ2-2; 7 bases are shared with TRBD1. Per germline, CDR1 SGHDT and CDR2 YYEEEE. V trimming: 1 base; J trimming: 1 base; junction bases outside the gene matches: 1. This CDR3 comprises 15 residues.

The chain recombines TRBV27 with TRBJ1-1; a weak D match, TRBD1 (5 bases). The CDR3 totals 13 residues. The ends were cut back, 7 bases at V and 0 bases at J, with 9 bases in the middle. Germline assignment: CDR1 MNHEY and CDR2 SMNVEV (reference sequence). In DNA, the CDR3 is TGTGCCAGCATGCGCAGGGTGAACACTGAAGCTTTCTTT. Translated, it gives CASMRRVNTEAFF.

CDR3 bases: TGTGCCAGCAGATCCAGGAGAAACAATGAGCAGTTCTTC. This gives the protein CASRSRRNNEQFF. The genes are TRBV25-1 and TRBJ2-1, with D unclear. The germline gives CDR1 MGHDK, CDR2 SYGVNS. The CDR3 extends over 13 amino acids. The V end lost 6 bases, the J end lost 5 bases, and 11 bases lay between the germline ends.

This rearrangement joins TRBV7-9 to TRBJ1-6; D possibly corresponds to TRBD1 (5 bases). The CDR3 consists of 14 residues. The V gene lost 10 bases and the J gene lost 1 base, with 11 bases spanning the gap. Per germline, CDR1 SEHNR and CDR2 FQNEAQ (reference sequence). The CDR3 region is CATLQGSYNSPLHF. In DNA, the CDR3 is TGTGCCACGCTTCAGGGTTCCTATAATTCACCCCTCCACTTT.

The chain joins TRBV7-2 to TRBJ1-1; 7 nucleotides line up with TRBD1. CDR1 is SGHTA, CDR2 FQGNSA, per germline. This CDR3 has 17 amino acids. Losses at the gene ends were 2 bases for V and 5 bases for J; bases not matched to a gene: 14. In DNA, the CDR3 is TGTGCCAGCAGCTTAAGGTCTGCGGGCCAGGGGGGTACTGAAGCTTTCTTT. Translating it yields CASSLRSAGQGGTEAFF.

As to this clone: Within the sample, other DNA sequences also encode this same CDR3. V usage is TRBV29-1 and J usage is TRBJ1-1, with TRBD1 identical over 12 bases. Germline V gene lookup returns CDR1 SQVTM and CDR2 ANQGSEA. The CDR3 spans 13 residues. The V segment lost 6 bases and the J segment 4 bases; nucleotides outside the gene matches: 3. The CDR3 sequence: CSVGGQGATEAFF. The CDR3 nucleotides read TGCAGCGTCGGGGGACAGGGGGCCACTGAAGCTTTCTTT.

This clone has a handful of counts. This chain joins TRBV27 and TRBJ2-6; D remains ambiguous. The CDR3 has 15 residues. The germline V gene has CDR1 MNHEY and CDR2 SMNVEV (reference sequence). Deletions cut 2 bases from V and 0 bases from J, with 5 bases between. CDR3 nucleotides: TGTGCCAGCAGTTTACAAGCCTCTGGGGCCAACGTCCTGACTTTC. Encoded protein: CASSLQASGANVLTF.

The chain carries TRBV28 and TRBJ1-1; no clear D gene. The CDR3 has 14 residues. Per germline, CDR1 MDHEN and CDR2 SYDVKM. The V and J ends lost 5 bases and 6 bases respectively, with 16 bases between them. As DNA, the CDR3 is TGTGCCAGCAGTGACCACGCCACAGAGGCTGAAGCTTTCTTT. It yields the protein CASSDHATEAEAFF.

The rearrangement uses TRBV27 and TRBJ2-7, with 10 bases aligning to TRBD1. Germline V gives CDR1 MNHEY, CDR2 SMNVEV (reference sequence). The junction had 8 bases not matched to a gene; V was cut back by 5 bases and J by 7 bases. This CDR3 has 14 amino acids. CDR3 in amino acids: CASSPGQGLREQYF. Written as DNA, the CDR3 is TGTGCCAGCAGTCCGGGACAGGGGCTTCGAGAGCAGTACTTC.

The V call is TRBV25-1, the J call TRBJ2-7, with D hard to call. The germline CDR1 and CDR2 sequences are MGHDK and SYGVNS. The CDR3 extends over 12 amino acids. V shed 7 bases and J shed 0 bases, with 7 bases lying between them. CDR3 amino acids: CASKGNSYEQYF. The CDR3 nucleotides read TGTGCCAGCAAAGGCAACTCCTACGAGCAGTACTTC.

The chain joins TRBV7-2 to TRBJ1-5, with 9 bases fitting TRBD1. CDR1 is SGHTA, CDR2 FQGNSA, per germline. The CDR3 sequence is 15 residues long. Trimming at V came to 3 bases and at J to 2 bases, leaving 2 bases not matched to a gene. CDR3 DNA sequence: TGTGCCAGCAGCTTTAGACAGGGGGGCAATCAGCCCCAGCATTTT. The encoded protein is CASSFRQGGNQPQHF.

This clone is a singleton in its sample. The CDR3, as DNA: TGTGCCAGCAGCTTAGTAGCTAGCGGGACATTCTACGAGCAGTACTTC. Its protein product is CASSLVASGTFYEQYF. The gene calls are TRBV11-2 and TRBJ2-7; 9 bases match TRBD2. The CDR3 is 16 residues long. J gave up 3 bases and V 1 base, and 7 bases lay outside the gene matches. From germline, CDR1 is SGHAT and CDR2 FQNNGV.

This clone was counted a few times. This chain connects TRBV7-6 to TRBJ2-7; D possibly corresponds to TRBD1 (6 bases). Germline V CDR1 and CDR2: SGHVS, FNYEAQ. The length of the CDR3 is 15 residues. Trimming removed 1 base from V and 2 bases from J, with 12 bases in between. CDR3 sequence: CASSLDTGFTYEQYF. CDR3 nucleotide sequence: TGTGCCAGCAGCTTAGACACAGGGTTCACCTACGAGCAGTACTTC. Looking up the rest from reference TRBV7-6 and TRBJ2-7 gives the full variable domain: GAGVSQSPRYKVTKRGQDVALRCDPISGHVSLYWYRQALGQGPEFLTYFNYEAQQDKSGLPNDRFSAERPEGSISTLTIQRTEQRDSAMYRCASSLDTGFTYEQYFGPGTRLTVT.